Here is one T cell receptor (beta chain) with its context. The CDR3 has 13 amino acids. V was shortened by 0 bases and J by 6 bases, with 7 bases between the two germline ends. CDR1 and CDR2 (germline): SGDLS, YYNGEE. The data were taken from a study of blood T cell repertoires in COVID-19. Study-wide background: Samples of COVID-19 (acute and convalescent) were obtained from the United States, Italy and Spain. Sample material is recorded as cDNA or gDNA derived from T cells, B-cell-depleted T cells, or PBMCs.

Produced via immunoSEQ multiplex PCR; TCRdb's table is partial and in-frame only. This table has around 70,000 clones, 87% appearing once. The sequence was obtained from a woman aged 18-30 years with acute or convalescent COVID-19. The source material was peripheral blood. The V gene is TRBV9, the J gene TRBJ2-1; maybe TRBD1 (5 bases). The CDR3 is CASSVVQGNEQFF. In DNA, the CDR3 is TGTGCCAGCAGCGTAGTTCAGGGCAATGAGCAGTTCTTC.